This T cell receptor (beta chain) was sequenced for a study of technical replicates of blood from a handful of donors. The germline V gene has CDR1 SGHRS and CDR2 YFSETQ. J gave up 6 bases and V 0 bases, and 1 base lay outside the gene matches. The CDR3 runs to 13 residues. Only in-frame clones appear in the TCRdb table, and some are missing; sequencing was by immunoSEQ multiplex PCR. The profile shows tens of thousands of clones, roughly 98% of them singletons. The chain uses TRBV5-1 and TRBJ2-3; 7 nucleotides match TRBD2. The specimen was T cells isolated from PBMCs. The sequence came from a human donor in good health. CDR3 region: CASSLGLADTQYF. The CDR3 DNA follows: TGCGCCAGCAGCTTGGGACTAGCCGATACGCAGTATTTT.